One sample yielded the 19 T cell receptor beta chains listed below, sequenced in a study of shared clonotypes between healthy human individuals. Assay used: immunoSEQ multiplex PCR; TCRdb lists only in-frame clones, some missing. The data show roughly 2.6 million clones, with about 92% seen just once and 0.14% held by the top ten. The source material was naive CD4+ T cells sorted from blood. Subset: CD45RA+ positively selected. These receptors came from a man aged 18 to 30 in good health.

V gene TRBV7-2 combines with J gene TRBJ2-2; TRBD2 agrees at 12 bases. The germline gives CDR1 SGHTA, CDR2 FQGNSA. The ends lost 5 bases at V and 7 bases at J; junction bases unmatched: 5. The CDR3 sequence is 15 residues long. For the CDR3, the DNA is TGTGCCAGCAGCACGACTAGCGGGAGTTTCGGGGAGCTGTTTTTT. Amino acid sequence: CASSTTSGSFGELFF.

The chain employs TRBV9 and TRBJ2-1; the match to TRBD2 covers 14 bases. J gave up 1 base and V 4 bases, and 10 bases lay outside the gene matches. CDR1 is SGDLS, CDR2 YYNGEE, per germline. This CDR3 is 19 amino acids long. The CDR3 here is CASSFGLAGGYGSYNEQFF. The CDR3 DNA follows: TGTGCCAGCAGCTTCGGACTAGCGGGAGGTTATGGGTCCTACAATGAGCAGTTCTTC.

V is TRBV19 and J is TRBJ1-6; maybe TRBD1 (6 bases). V was shortened by 7 bases and J by 6 bases, with 10 bases between the two germline ends. Germline-derived CDR1 and CDR2 are LNHDA and SQIVND (reference sequence). This CDR3 spans 13 amino acids. In DNA, the CDR3 is TGTGCCAGTAACAGGGAGGCTAATTCACCCCTCCACTTT. This sequence encodes CASNREANSPLHF.

CDR3 nucleotide sequence: TGTGCCAGCAGCTTGGGGGGGCGCCCGCCGAGTGAGCAGTACTTC. The encoded protein is CASSLGGRPPSEQYF. The V call is TRBV5-4, the J call TRBJ2-7; the D gene is possibly TRBD1 (6 bases). The V end was cut by 0 bases, the J end by 7 bases, with 17 bases between. There are 15 residues in the CDR3. Germline V gene sequence: CDR1 SGHNT, CDR2 YYREEE (reference sequence). The full variable domain, completed using reference TRBV5-4 and TRBJ2-7, is ETGVTQSPTHLIKTRGQQVTLRCSSQSGHNTVSWYQQALGQGPQFIFQYYREEENGRGNFPPRFSGLQFPNYSSELNVNALELDDSALYLCASSLGGRPPSEQYFGPGTRLTVT.

This chain connects TRBV7-9 to TRBJ2-7, with 10 bases identical to TRBD1. The CDR3 runs 17 residues. The ends lost 1 base at V and 2 bases at J; junction bases unmatched: 8. Per germline, CDR1 SEHNR and CDR2 FQNEAQ (reference sequence). In DNA form, the CDR3 reads TGTGCCAGCAGCTTAGGCCTCCGGGACAGGGGACCCTACGAGCAGTACTTC. This translates into CASSLGLRDRGPYEQYF.

Comment on this clone: Other DNA sequences within the sample encode an identical CDR3. The CDR3 DNA is TGCGCCAGCAGCTTGGGACAGGGAGGGACAGATACGCAGTATTTT. It is translated as CASSLGQGGTDTQYF. The rearrangement uses TRBV5-1 and TRBJ2-3, with D perhaps TRBD1 or TRBD2 (7 bases each). CDR3 length: 15 amino acids. V lost 0 bases to trimming and J lost 3 bases, with 11 bases between them. Germline CDR1 SGHRS, CDR2 YFSETQ.

Note on this clone: Germline is not matched at one junction end, which may reflect a read error. This specimen includes other DNA sequences encoding the same CDR3. The chain recombines TRBV27 with TRBJ2-7, with D perhaps TRBD1 or TRBD2 (5 bases each). There are 14 residues in the CDR3. Germline V gene sequence: CDR1 MNHEY, CDR2 SMNVEV (reference sequence). CDR3 coding DNA: TGTGCTAGCAGTTACGGGGCTAGCTCCTACGAGCAGTACTTC. Translated: CASSYGASSYEQYF.

The gene calls are TRBV27 and TRBJ2-7, with 10 bases lining up with TRBD1. The germline CDR1 and CDR2 sequences are MNHEY and SMNVEV (reference sequence). Trimming at V came to 0 bases and at J to 0 bases, leaving 2 bases not matched to a gene. CDR3 size: 16 residues. CDR3: CASSLSDRGSSYEQYF. The CDR3 DNA sequence: TGTGCCAGCAGTTTATCGGACAGGGGGAGCTCCTACGAGCAGTACTTC.

V is TRBV10-3 and J is TRBJ1-4; D remains unclear. CDR1 and CDR2 (germline): ENHRY, SYGVKD. This CDR3 has 16 residues. Trimming cost V 0 bases and J 8 bases, with 16 bases left between them. CDR3 in DNA: TGTGCCATCAGTGAGTCTCCGTCCTTCACGGGGGAAAAACTGTTTTTT. It specifies CAISESPSFTGEKLFF.

The V call is TRBV6-6, the J call TRBJ2-2, with D perhaps given as TRBD1 or TRBD2 (5 bases each). This CDR3 region has 14 residues. Trimming took off 5 bases at V and 6 bases at J, with 13 bases between the two ends. Germline V gives CDR1 MNHNY, CDR2 SVGAGI (reference sequence). CDR3 bases: TGTGCCAGCAGTCGGCCAGAGGGGCCCGGGGAGCTGTTTTTT. It encodes CASSRPEGPGELFF.

Comment on this clone: One end of the junction fails to match germline, which may point to a read error. The CDR3 is CAWSVLGLQGGF. CDR3 in DNA: TGTGCCTGGAGTGTACTTGGCCTGCAAGGAGGCTTC. This chain connects TRBV30 to TRBJ2-7; possible D gene TRBD2, 5 bases. CDR1 is GTSNPN and CDR2 is SVGIG in the germline V gene (reference sequence). This CDR3 is built from 12 residues.

The rearrangement uses TRBV5-6 and TRBJ1-5; a weak D match, TRBD1 (5 bases). Germline-derived CDR1 and CDR2 are SGHDT and YYEEEE. CDR3 length: 16 residues. V shed 8 bases and J shed 5 bases, with 23 bases lying between them. CDR3 sequence reads: CASGKQDLMSHQPQHF. In DNA, the CDR3 is TGTGCCAGTGGCAAACAGGATCTCATGTCGCATCAGCCCCAGCATTTT.

The V call is TRBV10-3, the J call TRBJ1-1; the D gene is possibly TRBD1 (6 bases). Germline V gene data show CDR1 as ENHRY and CDR2 as SYGVKD. Trimming cost V 4 bases and J 5 bases, with 17 bases left between them. The CDR3 spans 15 residues. The CDR3 region has the DNA TGTGCCATCAGTGGAACCCCCAGGGGCGCGACTGAAGCTTTCTTT. It codes for CAISGTPRGATEAFF.

The CDR3 sequence: CASSETGTNEQFF. CDR3 nucleotide sequence: TGTGCCAGCAGCGAGACAGGGACAAATGAGCAGTTCTTC. The J gene is TRBJ2-1, the V gene TRBV7-6; 7 bases map to TRBD1. The CDR3 is 13 residues long. The trim removed 5 bases at V and 7 bases at J, leaving 5 bases unmatched. The germline V gene encodes CDR1 SGHVS and CDR2 FNYEAQ. The full variable domain, with the rest looked up from reference TRBV7-6 and TRBJ2-1, is GAGVSQSPRYKVTKRGQDVALRCDPISGHVSLYWYRQALGQGPEFLTYFNYEAQQDKSGLPNDRFSAERPEGSISTLTIQRTEQRDSAMYRCASSETGTNEQFFGPGTRLTVL.

A word on this clone: The same CDR3 is also encoded by other DNA sequences in this sample. The gene calls are TRBV5-6 and TRBJ2-7, with D tentatively TRBD1 (6 bases). CDR1 is SGHDT and CDR2 is YYEEEE in the germline V gene. The CDR3 covers 15 residues. V was trimmed by 2 bases and J by 0 bases, leaving 12 bases between them. The CDR3 bases are TGTGCCAGCAGCTTTCCCGGGACACCCTCCTACGAGCAGTACTTC. Translated, it gives CASSFPGTPSYEQYF.

Worth noting for this clone: It may be a read error: a sequence one base away is much more abundant. This chain uses TRBV6-4 with TRBJ2-1; D possibly corresponds to TRBD1 (6 bases). Germline assignment: CDR1 MRHNA and CDR2 SNTAGT. CDR3 size: 15 residues. V was shortened by 3 bases and J by 0 bases, with 9 bases between the two germline ends. The CDR3 nucleotides read TGTGCCAGCAGTGAACAAGGGGGCTCCTACAATGAGCAGTTCTTC. It translates to CASSEQGGSYNEQFF.

CDR3 bases: TGTGCCTGGAGTGATCGGGACGTTGGGAATGGCTACACCTTC. Amino acids: CAWSDRDVGNGYTF. The rearrangement links TRBV30 to TRBJ1-2; D possibly corresponds to TRBD1 (5 bases). Germline V gene lookup returns CDR1 GTSNPN and CDR2 SVGIG (reference sequence). The CDR3 runs 14 residues. Trimming took off 1 base at V and 6 bases at J, with 15 bases between the two ends.

This rearrangement joins TRBV5-1 to TRBJ1-4; tentatively, D is TRBD1 (5 bases). Germline V gene lookup returns CDR1 SGHRS and CDR2 YFSETQ. V gave up 0 bases and J gave up 8 bases, with 14 bases separating them. This CDR3 comprises 15 residues. Here the CDR3 reads CASSLVAGYNEKLFF. The CDR3 DNA follows: TGCGCCAGCAGCTTGGTGGCAGGGTACAACGAAAAACTGTTTTTT.

This clone has a single count. The V gene is TRBV25-1, the J gene TRBJ2-5, with 7 positions matching TRBD2. This CDR3 region has 15 residues. Trimming cost V 5 bases and J 5 bases; bases outside gene matches: 11. Germline lookup yields CDR1 MGHDK and CDR2 SYGVNS. Here the CDR3 reads CASSPSASGGETQYF. The CDR3 DNA sequence: TGTGCCAGCAGTCCCTCGGCCTCCGGGGGGGAGACCCAGTACTTC.